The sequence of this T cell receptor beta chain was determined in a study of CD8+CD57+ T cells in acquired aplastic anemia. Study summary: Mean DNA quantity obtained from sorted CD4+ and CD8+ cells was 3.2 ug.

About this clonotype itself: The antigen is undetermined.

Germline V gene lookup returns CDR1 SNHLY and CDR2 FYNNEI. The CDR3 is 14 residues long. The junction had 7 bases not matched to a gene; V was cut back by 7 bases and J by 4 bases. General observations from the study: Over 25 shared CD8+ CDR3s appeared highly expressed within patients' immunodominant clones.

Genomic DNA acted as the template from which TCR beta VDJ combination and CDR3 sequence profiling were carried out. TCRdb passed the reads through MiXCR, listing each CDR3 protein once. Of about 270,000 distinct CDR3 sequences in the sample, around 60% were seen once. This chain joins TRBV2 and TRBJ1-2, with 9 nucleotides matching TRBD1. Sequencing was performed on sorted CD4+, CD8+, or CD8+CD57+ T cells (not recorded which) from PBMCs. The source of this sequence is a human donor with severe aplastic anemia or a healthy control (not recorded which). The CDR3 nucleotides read TGTGCCAGCACCGACAGGGGGATCATCTATGGCTACACCTTC. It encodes CASTDRGIIYGYTF.